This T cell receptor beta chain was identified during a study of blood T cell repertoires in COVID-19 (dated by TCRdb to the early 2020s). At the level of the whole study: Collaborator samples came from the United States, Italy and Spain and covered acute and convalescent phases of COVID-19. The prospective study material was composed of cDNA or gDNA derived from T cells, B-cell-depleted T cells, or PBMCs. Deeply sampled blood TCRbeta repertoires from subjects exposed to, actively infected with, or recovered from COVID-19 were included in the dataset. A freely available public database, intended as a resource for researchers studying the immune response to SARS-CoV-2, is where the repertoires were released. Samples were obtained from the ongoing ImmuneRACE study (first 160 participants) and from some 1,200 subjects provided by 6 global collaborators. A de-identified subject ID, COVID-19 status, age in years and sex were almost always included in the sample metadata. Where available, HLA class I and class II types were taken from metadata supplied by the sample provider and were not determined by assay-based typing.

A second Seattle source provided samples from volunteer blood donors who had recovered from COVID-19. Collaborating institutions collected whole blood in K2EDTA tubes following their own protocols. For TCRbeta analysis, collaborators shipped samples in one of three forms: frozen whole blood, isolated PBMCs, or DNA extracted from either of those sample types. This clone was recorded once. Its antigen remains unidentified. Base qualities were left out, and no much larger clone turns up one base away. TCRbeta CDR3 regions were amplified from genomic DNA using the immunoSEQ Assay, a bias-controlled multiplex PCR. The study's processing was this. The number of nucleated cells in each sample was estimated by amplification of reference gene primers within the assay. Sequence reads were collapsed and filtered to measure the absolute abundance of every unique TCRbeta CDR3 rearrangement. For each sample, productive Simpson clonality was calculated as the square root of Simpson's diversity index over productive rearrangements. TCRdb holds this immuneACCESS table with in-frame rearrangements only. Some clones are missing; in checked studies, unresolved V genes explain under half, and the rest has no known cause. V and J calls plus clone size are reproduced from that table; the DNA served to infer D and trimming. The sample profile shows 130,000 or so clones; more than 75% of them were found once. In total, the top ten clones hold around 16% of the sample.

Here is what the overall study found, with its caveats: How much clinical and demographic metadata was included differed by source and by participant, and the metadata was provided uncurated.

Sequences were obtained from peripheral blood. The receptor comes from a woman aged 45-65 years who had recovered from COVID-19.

CDR3 reads: CASSLDSVRGSGNTIYF. The DNA sequence is given as TGCGCCAGCAGCTTGGACTCAGTTAGGGGCTCTGGAAACACCATATATTTT. The V and J segments used are TRBV5-1 and TRBJ1-3; TRBD1 is a weak D gene call, 5 bases matching. The germline V gene provides CDR1 SGHRS and CDR2 YFSETQ. At the junction V is shortened by 0 bases and J by 0 bases, with 13 bases in between. The CDR3 sequence holds 17 residues, the cysteine and phenylalanine included. The only DNA kept is the CDR3, 51 bases in frame from the first base.